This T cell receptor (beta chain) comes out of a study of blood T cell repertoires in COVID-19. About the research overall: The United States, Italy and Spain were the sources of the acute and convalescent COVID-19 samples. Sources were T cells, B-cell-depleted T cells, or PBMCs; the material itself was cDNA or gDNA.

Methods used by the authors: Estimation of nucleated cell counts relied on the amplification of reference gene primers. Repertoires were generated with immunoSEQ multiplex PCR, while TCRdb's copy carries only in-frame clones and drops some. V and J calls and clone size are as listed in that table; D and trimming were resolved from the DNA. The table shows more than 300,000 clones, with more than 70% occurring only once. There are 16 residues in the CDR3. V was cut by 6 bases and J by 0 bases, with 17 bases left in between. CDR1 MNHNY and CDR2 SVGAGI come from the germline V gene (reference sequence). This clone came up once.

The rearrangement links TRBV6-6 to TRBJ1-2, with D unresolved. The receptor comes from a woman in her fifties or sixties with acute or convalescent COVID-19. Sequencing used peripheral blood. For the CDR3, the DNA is TGTGCCAGCAGCCAAATAAGGTCCGGAGCTAACTATGGCTACACCTTC. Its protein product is CASSQIRSGANYGYTF.